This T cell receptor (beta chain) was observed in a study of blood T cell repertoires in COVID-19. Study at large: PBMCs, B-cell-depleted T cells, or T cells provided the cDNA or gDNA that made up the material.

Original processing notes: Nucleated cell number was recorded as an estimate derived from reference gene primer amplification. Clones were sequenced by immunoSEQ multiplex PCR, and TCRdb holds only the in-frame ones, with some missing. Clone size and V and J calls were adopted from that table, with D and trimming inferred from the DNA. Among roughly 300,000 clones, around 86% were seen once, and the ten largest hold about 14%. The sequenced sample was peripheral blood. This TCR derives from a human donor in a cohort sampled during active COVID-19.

CDR3 DNA: TGCGCCAGCAGCCTGACGACAGGGCTGAACACTGAAGCTTTCTTT. This gives the protein CASSLTTGLNTEAFF. The V gene is TRBV5-1, the J gene TRBJ1-1; 7 positions match TRBD1. The CDR3 is made up of 15 amino acids. With V trimmed by 4 bases and J by 0 bases, 6 bases remained unmatched. Per the germline V gene, CDR1 is SGHRS and CDR2 is YFSETQ.